Sequencing of this TCR beta chain was carried out in a study of shared clonotypes between healthy human individuals. Study-wide context: Three men and a couple of women, aged 18 to 49, were donors. Study-wide points: The naive CD4 repertoires of several donors were compared, and around 4.7% of clonotypes were shared.

For this clone: The antigen remains undetermined.

Positive CCR7 selection of CD45RO-negative cells yielded the naive CD8 cells, and terminally differentiated effector memory CD45RA+ cells were excluded. Here immunoSEQ multiplex PCR was the method, and the copy in TCRdb shows in-frame clones only, minus some. The data hold 2 million to 2.5 million clones, with about 95% observed a single time. Trimming left V 7 bases short and J 5 bases short, with 14 bases between. The CDR3 length is 14 residues. Germline V gene data show CDR1 as SGHVS and CDR2 as FNYEAQ. The source is a man in his late teens or twenties in good health. The V call is TRBV7-6, the J call TRBJ1-4, with a tentative D call TRBD1 (6 bases). Sequencing was done on a sample of naive CD8+ T cells sorted from blood. The CDR3 nucleotides are TGTGCCAGCAACGAGGGGGTTGTGAATGAAAAACTGTTTTTT. It yields the protein CASNEGVVNEKLFF.